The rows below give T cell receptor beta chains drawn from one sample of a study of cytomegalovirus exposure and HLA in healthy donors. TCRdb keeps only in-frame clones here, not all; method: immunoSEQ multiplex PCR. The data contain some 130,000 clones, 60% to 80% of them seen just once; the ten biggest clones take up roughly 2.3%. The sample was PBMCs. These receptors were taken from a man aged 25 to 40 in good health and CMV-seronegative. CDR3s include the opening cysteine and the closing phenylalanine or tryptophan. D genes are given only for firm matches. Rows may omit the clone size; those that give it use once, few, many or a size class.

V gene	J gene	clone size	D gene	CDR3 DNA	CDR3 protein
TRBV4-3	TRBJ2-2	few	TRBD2	TGCGCCAGCAGCCAAGTCCCTAGCGGGGCCTACACCGGGGAGCTGTTTTTT	CASSQVPSGAYTGELFF
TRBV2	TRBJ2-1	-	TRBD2	TGTGCCAGCGGCGGGAGGGTAAATGAGCAGTTCTTC	CASGGRVNEQFF
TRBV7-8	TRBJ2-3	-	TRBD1	TGTGCCAGCAGCTTACCTGACAGGGCGTTCTCTACGCAGTATTTT	CASSLPDRAFSTQYF
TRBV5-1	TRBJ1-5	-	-	TGCGCCAGCAGCCTCGGTGAGGGGGATCAGCCCCAGCATTTT	CASSLGEGDQPQHF
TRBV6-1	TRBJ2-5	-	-	TGTGCCAGCAGTGAAACGGGGGTAAGAGAGACCCAGTACTTC	CASSETGVRETQYF
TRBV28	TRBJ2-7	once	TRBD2	TGTGCCAGCAGTGTGGCTGGGCTAGCGGGAGGGAGATCGACCTACGAGCAGTACTTC	CASSVAGLAGGRSTYEQYF
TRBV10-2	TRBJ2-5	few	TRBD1	TGCGCCAGCAGGAACAGGGGGCCGAATCTTCAAGAGACCCAGTACTTC	CASRNRGPNLQETQYF
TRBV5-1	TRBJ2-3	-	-	TGCGCCAGCAGCCAACTACACCACACAGATACGCAGTATTTT	CASSQLHHTDTQYF
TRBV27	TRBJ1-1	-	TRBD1	TGTGCCAGCAGTTCACAGGGGGCGCGGGTGAACACTGAAGCTTTCTTT	CASSSQGARVNTEAFF
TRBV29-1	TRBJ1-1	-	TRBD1	TGCAGCGTTGAGGGTGGCAGGGGTAGACAGGGGGGAAACACTGAAGCTTTCTTT	CSVEGGRGRQGGNTEAFF
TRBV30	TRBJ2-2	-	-	TGTGCCTGGGGGAGGGGGGGGTACACCGGGGAGCTGTTTTTT	CAWGRGGYTGELFF
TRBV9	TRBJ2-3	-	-	TGTGCCAGCAGCGAGGGGGGCACAGATACGCAGTATTTT	CASSEGGTDTQYF
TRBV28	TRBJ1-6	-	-	TGTGCCAGCAGTTCCCCGGCGGGGGGCTATTCACCCCTCCACTTT	CASSSPAGGYSPLHF
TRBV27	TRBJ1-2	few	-	TGTGCCAGCAGCTGGACAGAAAACTATGGCTACACCTTC	CASSWTENYGYTF
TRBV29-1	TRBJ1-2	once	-	TGCAGCGTTGACGAGGCCGCATACACCTTC	CSVDEAAYTF
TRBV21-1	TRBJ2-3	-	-	TGTGCCAGCAGCAAATACGGTAGCACAGATACGCAGTATTTT	CASSKYGSTDTQYF
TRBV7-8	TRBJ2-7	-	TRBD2	TGTGCCAGCAGCTTAGGTGCCAGGGAGGGCGAGCAGTACTTC	CASSLGAREGEQYF
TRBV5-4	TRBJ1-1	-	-	TGTGCCAGCAGCTTTCTAGAAAAGACTGAAGCTTTCTTT	CASSFLEKTEAFF
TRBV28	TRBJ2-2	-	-	TGTGCCAGCGGGGGCCTTAGTGACACCGGGGAGCTGTTTTTT	CASGGLSDTGELFF
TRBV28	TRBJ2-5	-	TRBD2	TGTGCCAGCAGTTTGGAAGGACTAGCGGGAGCAGAGACCCAGTACTTC	CASSLEGLAGAETQYF
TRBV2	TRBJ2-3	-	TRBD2	TGTGCCAGCTCGGGTGGGGCGGGAGGGCCAGATACGCAGTATTTT	CASSGGAGGPDTQYF
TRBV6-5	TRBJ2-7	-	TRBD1	TGTGCCAGCAGTTCACCGGGACAGTCCTACGAGCAGTACTTC	CASSSPGQSYEQYF
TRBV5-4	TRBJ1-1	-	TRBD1	TGTGCCAGCAGCCTTCTACAGGGGGTCACTGAAGCTTTCTTT	CASSLLQGVTEAFF
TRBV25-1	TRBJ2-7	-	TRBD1	TGTGCCAGCAGTGAGGCCTCCGGGACAGGGCAGATCGAGCAGTACTTC	CASSEASGTGQIEQYF
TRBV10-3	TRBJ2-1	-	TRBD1	TGTGCCATCAGTGAGGACAGGGGTGGAGGCTCCTACAATGAGCAGTTCTTC	CAISEDRGGGSYNEQFF
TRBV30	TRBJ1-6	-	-	TGTGCCTGGAGTGTACCGAGGCGCGGGCGGGATAATTCACCCCTCCACTTT	CAWSVPRRGRDNSPLHF
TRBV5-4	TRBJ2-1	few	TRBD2	TGTGCCAGCAGCTTGCCTAGCGGGAGAGATACTGAGCAGTTCTTC	CASSLPSGRDTEQFF